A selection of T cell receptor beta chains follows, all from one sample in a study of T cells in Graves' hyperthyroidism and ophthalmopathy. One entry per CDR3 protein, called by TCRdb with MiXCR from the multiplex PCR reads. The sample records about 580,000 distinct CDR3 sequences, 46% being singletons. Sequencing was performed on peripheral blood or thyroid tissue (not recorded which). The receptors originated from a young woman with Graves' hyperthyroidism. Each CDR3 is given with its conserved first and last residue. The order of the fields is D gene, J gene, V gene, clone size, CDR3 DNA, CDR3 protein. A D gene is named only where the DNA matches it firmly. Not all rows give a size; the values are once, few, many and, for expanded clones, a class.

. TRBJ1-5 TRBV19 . TGTGCCAGTAGTATAGGGACACCCCGAAGCAATCAGCCCCAGCATTTT CASSIGTPRSNQPQHF
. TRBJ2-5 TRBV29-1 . TGCAGCGTTGAAGATTATGGCAAGGAAGAGACCCAGTACTTC CSVEDYGKEETQYF
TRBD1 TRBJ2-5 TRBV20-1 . TGCAGTGCCACCGAGGGACAGGGGAGCTTGGAGACCCAGTACTTC CSATEGQGSLETQYF
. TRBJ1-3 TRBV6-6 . TGTGCCAGCAGTGACTCGAACACCATATATTTT CASSDSNTIYF
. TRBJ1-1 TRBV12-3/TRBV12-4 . TGTGCCAGCAGCTCCTGGGAGGGTAGCCCTGAAGCTTTCTTT CASSSWEGSPEAFF
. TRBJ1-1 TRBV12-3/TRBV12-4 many TGTGCCAGCAGTTTTATCACAGCTAACACTGAAGCTTTCTTT CASSFITANTEAFF
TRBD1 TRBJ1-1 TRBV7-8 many TGTGCCAGCAGGCGACAGGGGAACACTGAAGCTTTCTTT CASRRQGNTEAFF
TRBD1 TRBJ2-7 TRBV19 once TGTGCCAGTAGTATGCCGACAGGGAAGGGCTACAATGAGCAGTACTTC CASSMPTGKGYNEQYF
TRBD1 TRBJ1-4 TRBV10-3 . TGTGCCATCAGCAGCTTCAGGGGGATGGAGGAAAAACTGTTTTTT CAISSFRGMEEKLFF
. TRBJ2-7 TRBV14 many TGTGCCAGCAGCCCTGACCTTGGGTCCTACGAGCAGTACTTC CASSPDLGSYEQYF
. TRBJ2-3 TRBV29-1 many TGCAGCGTTGAACAGGGGTACGGGTTAAGCACAGATACGCAGTATTTT CSVEQGYGLSTDTQYF
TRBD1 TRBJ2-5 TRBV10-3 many TGTGCCATCAGTGGCGGGAGGACAGGGGGTGAGACCCAGTACTTC CAISGGRTGGETQYF
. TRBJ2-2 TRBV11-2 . TGTGCCAGCGCCTCACCCACGGCCGGGGAGCTGCTTTTT CASASPTAGELLF
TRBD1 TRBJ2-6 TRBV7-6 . TGTGCCAGCAGCCCCAGGACAGGGGCTAACTATGGGGCCAACGTCCTGACTTTC CASSPRTGANYGANVLTF
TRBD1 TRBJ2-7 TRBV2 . TGTGCCAGCAGTTTGGGACAGGGGGCCTACGAGCAGCACTTC CASSLGQGAYEQHF
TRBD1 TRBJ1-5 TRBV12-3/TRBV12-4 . TGTGCCAGCAGTTTATTTCAAATGACAGGGGGCTCCTTTCAGCCCCAGCATTTT CASSLFQMTGGSFQPQHF
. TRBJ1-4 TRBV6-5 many TGTGCCAGCAGTTACAGGAGGAAAGAAAAACTGTTTTTT CASSYRRKEKLFF
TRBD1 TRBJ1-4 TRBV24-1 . TGTGCCACCAGTCTGACAGGGGTACGAGAAAAACTGTTTTTT CATSLTGVREKLFF
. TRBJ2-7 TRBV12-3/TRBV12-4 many TGTGCCAGCAGTTCCCGGGGTGTGGAATGGAGTCAGTACTTC CASSSRGVEWSQYF
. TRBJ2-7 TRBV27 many TGTGCCAGCAGTTTTGGATGGCCCTACGAGCAGTACTTC CASSFGWPYEQYF
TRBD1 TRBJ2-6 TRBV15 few TGTGCCACCAGCAGTTACCGAACCGGGACAGCGATCTCTGGGGCCAACGTCCTGACTTTC CATSSYRTGTAISGANVLTF
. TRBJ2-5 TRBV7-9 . TGTGCCAGCAGTGAATCGGCAGGGCAAGAGACCCAGTACTTC CASSESAGQETQYF
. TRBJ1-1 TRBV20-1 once TGCAGTGCTAGAGAGGTTGGAGCTTTCTTT CSAREVGAFF
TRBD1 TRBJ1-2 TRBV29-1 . TGCAGCGTTAACAGGGGAGTTAACTATGGCTACACCTTC CSVNRGVNYGYTF
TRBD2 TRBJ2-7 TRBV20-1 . TGCAGTTTCGGGACTAGCGGGAGAAGCGAGCAGTACTTC CSFGTSGRSEQYF
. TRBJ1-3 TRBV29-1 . TGCAGCGGAGGCGGGACCATATATTTT CSGGGTIYF
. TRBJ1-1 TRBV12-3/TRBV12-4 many TGTGCCAGCAGTTTAGAAGACTACACTGAAGCTTTCTTT CASSLEDYTEAFF
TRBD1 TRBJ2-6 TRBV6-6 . TGTGCCAGCAGCCTGGTGCGGACAGGGCTCTCTGGGGCCAACGTCCTGACTTTC CASSLVRTGLSGANVLTF
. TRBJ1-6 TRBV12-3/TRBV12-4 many TGTGCCAGCAGTTTAGTCGGTGGCAATTCACCCCTCCACTTT CASSLVGGNSPLHF
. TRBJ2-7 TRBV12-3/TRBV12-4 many TGTGCCAGCAGTGATACAGACGTATTCTCCTACGAGCAGTACTTC CASSDTDVFSYEQYF
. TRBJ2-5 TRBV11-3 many TGTGCCAGCAGCTCGCTTCCTTCAGAGACCCAGTACTTC CASSSLPSETQYF
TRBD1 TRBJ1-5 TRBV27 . TGTGCCAGCAGAGACACAGGGGTTAATCAGCCCCAGCATTTT CASRDTGVNQPQHF
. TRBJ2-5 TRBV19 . TGTGCCAGTAGTATAGAAAAAGGGGACACGGAGACCCAGTACTTC CASSIEKGDTETQYF
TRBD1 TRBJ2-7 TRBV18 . TGTGCCAGCTCACGGGACAGGGTTACTGACGAGCAGTACTTC CASSRDRVTDEQYF
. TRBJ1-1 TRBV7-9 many TGTGCCAGCAGCTTAGTTTTCCTCATGAACACTGAAGCTTTCTTT CASSLVFLMNTEAFF
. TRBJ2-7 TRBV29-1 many TGCAGCTCCAGGTCCGGGGACAACGAGCAGTACTTC CSSRSGDNEQYF
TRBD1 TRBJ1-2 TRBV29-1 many TGCAGCGGTTTTGAGGGACAGGGGACTGGCTACACCTTC CSGFEGQGTGYTF
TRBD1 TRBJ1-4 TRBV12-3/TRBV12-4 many TGTGCCAGCAGTCCAGCGACAGGGGGAGAAAAACTGTTTTTT CASSPATGGEKLFF
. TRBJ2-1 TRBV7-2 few TGTGCCAGCAGGGCTTACAATGAGCAGTTCTTC CASRAYNEQFF
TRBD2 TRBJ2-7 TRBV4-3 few TGCGCCAGCAGCCAAGATTGGGGCGGGGGGGTCTACGAGCAGTACTTC CASSQDWGGGVYEQYF
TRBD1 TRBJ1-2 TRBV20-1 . TGCAGTGCTTGGGGGACAGGGGGCGCCTATGGCTACACCTTC CSAWGTGGAYGYTF
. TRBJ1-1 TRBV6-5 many TGTGCCAGCAGAATCCAGCGGAGTGAAGCTTTCTTT CASRIQRSEAFF
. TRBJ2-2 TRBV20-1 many TGCAGTGCTACCAGACTGGCAGCCGGGGAGCTGTTTTTT CSATRLAAGELFF
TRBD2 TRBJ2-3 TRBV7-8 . TGTGCCAGCAGCTTCTCCGAAGGACTAGCTAATACGCAGTATTTT CASSFSEGLANTQYF
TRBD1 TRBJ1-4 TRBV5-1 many TGCGCCAGCAGCGACACAGGGGGCGTAAATGAAAAACTGTTTTTT CASSDTGGVNEKLFF
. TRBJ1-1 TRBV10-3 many TGTGCCATCAGTGACCCTACAGGGACGAACACTGAAGCTTTCTTT CAISDPTGTNTEAFF
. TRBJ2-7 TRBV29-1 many TGCAGCGCCCAACCTGACACCGCTAGCTCCTACGAGCAGTACTTC CSAQPDTASSYEQYF
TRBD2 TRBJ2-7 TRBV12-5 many TGTGCTAGTGGTCGACGGACTGGGAGGGTCTACGAGCAGTACTTC CASGRRTGRVYEQYF
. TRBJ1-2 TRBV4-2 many TGTGCCAGCAGCCAAGTCCCAGGGGTGGACTATGGCTACACCTTC CASSQVPGVDYGYTF
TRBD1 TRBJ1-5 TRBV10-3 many TGTGCCACGAGGGATGAGCGGGGACAGGGGTCTCAGCCCCAGCATTTT CATRDERGQGSQPQHF
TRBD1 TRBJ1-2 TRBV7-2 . TGTGCCAGCAGCACAGGGGGCGCGGAGGGCTACACCTTC CASSTGGAEGYTF
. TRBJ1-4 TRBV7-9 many TGTGCCAGCAGCTTTTGGGGAGATGAAAAACTGTTTTTT CASSFWGDEKLFF
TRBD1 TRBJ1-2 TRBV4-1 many TGCGCCAGCAGCCGTCGAGAAATGACAGGGGACCCTCCCTATGGCTACACCTTC CASSRREMTGDPPYGYTF
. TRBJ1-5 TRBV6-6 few TGTGCCAGCAGTTATTCGGGGCCCGTGGTGGCTCAGCCCCAGCATTTT CASSYSGPVVAQPQHF
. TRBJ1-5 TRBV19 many TGTGCCAGTTCAGAGACAGTTTATAGCAATCAGCCCCAGCATTTT CASSETVYSNQPQHF
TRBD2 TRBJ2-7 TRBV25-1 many TGTGCCAGCAGTGAAAATGAGTGGGAGGGCTACTACGAGCAGTACTTC CASSENEWEGYYEQYF
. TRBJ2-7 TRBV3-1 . TGTGCCAGCAGCCCAAAACCGAACCAGCTAGACGAGCAGTACTTC CASSPKPNQLDEQYF